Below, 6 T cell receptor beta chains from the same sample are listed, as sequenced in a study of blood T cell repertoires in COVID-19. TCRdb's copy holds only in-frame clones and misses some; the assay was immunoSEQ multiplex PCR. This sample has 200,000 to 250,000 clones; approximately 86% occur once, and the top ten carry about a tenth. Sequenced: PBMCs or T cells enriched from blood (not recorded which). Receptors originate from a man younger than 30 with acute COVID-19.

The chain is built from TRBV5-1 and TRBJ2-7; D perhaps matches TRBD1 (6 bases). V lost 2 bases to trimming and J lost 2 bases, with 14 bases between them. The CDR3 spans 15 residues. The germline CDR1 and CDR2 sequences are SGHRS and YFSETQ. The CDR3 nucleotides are TGCGCCAGCAGCTTAGGGGTCACAGGGACCTACGAGCAGTACTTC. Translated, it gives CASSLGVTGTYEQYF.

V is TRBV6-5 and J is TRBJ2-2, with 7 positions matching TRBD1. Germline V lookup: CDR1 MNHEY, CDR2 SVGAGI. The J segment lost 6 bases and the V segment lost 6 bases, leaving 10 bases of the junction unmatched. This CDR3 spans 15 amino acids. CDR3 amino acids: CASRGTEVFPGELFF. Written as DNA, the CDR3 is TGTGCCAGCAGGGGGACAGAGGTTTTTCCCGGGGAGCTGTTTTTT.

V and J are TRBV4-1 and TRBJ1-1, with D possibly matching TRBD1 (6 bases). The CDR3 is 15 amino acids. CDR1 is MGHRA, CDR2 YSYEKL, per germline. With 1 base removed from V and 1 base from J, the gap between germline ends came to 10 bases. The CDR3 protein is CASSQASDRNTEAFF. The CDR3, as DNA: TGCGCCAGCAGCCAAGCCTCGGACAGGAACACTGAAGCTTTCTTT.

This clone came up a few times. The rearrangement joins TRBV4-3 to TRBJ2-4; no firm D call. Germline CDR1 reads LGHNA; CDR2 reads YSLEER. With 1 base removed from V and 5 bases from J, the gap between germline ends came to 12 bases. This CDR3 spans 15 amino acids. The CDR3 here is CASSQGVSSQNIQYF. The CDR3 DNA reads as TGCGCCAGCAGCCAAGGCGTCTCCTCTCAAAACATTCAGTACTTC.

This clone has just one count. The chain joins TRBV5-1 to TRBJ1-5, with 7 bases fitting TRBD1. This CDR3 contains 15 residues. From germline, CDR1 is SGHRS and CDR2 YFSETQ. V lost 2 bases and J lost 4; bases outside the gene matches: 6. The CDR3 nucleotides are TGCGCCAGCAGCTTAGGAACAGGGGAGAATCAGCCCCAGCATTTT. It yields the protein CASSLGTGENQPQHF.

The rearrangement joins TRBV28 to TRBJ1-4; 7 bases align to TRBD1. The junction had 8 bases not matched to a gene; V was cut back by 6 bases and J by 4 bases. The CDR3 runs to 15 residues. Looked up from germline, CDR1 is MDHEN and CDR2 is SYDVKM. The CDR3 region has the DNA TGTGCCAGCAGCCCCCCAGGGGGGAGTAATGAAAAACTGTTTTTT. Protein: CASSPPGGSNEKLFF.